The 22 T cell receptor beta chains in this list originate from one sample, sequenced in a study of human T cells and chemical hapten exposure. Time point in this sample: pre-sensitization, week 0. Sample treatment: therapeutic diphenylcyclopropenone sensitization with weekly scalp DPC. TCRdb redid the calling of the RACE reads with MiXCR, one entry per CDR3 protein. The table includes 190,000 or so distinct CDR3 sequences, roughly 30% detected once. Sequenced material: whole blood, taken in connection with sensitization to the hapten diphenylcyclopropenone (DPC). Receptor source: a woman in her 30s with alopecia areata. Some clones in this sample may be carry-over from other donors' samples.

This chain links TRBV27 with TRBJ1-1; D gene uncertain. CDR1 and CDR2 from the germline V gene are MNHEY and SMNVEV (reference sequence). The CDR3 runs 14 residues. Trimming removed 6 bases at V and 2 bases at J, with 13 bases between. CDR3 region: CASSSLRGNTEAFF. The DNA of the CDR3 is TGTGCCAGCAGCTCTCTACGGGGAAACACTGAAGCTTTCTTT.

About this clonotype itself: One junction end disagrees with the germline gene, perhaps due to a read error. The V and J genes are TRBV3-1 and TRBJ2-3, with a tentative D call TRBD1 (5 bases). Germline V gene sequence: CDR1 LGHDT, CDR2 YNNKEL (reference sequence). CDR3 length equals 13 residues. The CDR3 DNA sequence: TGTGTCAGCAGCCAAGGGGAAAGAGATACGCAGTATTTT. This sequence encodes CVSSQGERDTQYF.

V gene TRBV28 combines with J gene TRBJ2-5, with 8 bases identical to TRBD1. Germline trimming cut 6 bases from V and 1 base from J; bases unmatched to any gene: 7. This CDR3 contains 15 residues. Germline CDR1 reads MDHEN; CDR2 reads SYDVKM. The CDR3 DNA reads TGTGCCAGCAGCCCCCATGACAGGGGCCAAGAGACCCAGTACTTC. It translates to CASSPHDRGQETQYF.

The CDR3 region has the DNA TGTGCCAGCACCCAGGGAGGGTCTGGAAACACCATATATTTT. This translates into CASTQGGSGNTIYF. The chain is built from TRBV28 and TRBJ1-3; tentative D call: TRBD1 (5 bases). V dropped 7 bases and J dropped 1 base, with 11 bases sitting between them. This CDR3 comprises 14 residues. Germline CDR1 reads MDHEN; CDR2 reads SYDVKM.

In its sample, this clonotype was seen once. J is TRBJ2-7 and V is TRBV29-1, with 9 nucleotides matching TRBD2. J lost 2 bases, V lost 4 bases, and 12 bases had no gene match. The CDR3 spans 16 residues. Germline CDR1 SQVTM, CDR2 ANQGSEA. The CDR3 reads CSVAPLAGARTYEQYF. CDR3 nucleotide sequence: TGCAGCGTTGCCCCCTTAGCGGGAGCCCGAACCTACGAGCAGTACTTC.

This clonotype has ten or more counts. CDR3 region: CAGQSTDTQYF. The CDR3 DNA is TGTGCCGGCCAGAGTACAGATACGCAGTATTTT. This rearrangement joins TRBV2 to TRBJ2-3; D is uncertain. Per germline, CDR1 SNHLY and CDR2 FYNNEI. The CDR3 length is 11 residues. V lost 11 bases, J lost 3 bases, and 9 bases lay in between.

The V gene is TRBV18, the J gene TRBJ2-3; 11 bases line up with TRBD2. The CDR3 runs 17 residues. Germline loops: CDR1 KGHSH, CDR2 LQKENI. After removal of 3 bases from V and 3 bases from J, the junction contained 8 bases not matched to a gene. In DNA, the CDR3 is TGTGCCAGCTCACCCCTATTAGCGGGGGGGCCTACAGATACGCAGTATTTT. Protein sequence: CASSPLLAGGPTDTQYF.

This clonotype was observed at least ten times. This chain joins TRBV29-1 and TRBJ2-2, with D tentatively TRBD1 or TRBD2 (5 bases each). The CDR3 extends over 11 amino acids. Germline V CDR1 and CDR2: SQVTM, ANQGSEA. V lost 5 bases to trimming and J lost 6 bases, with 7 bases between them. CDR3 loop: CSVRDAGELFF. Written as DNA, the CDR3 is TGCAGCGTTAGGGACGCCGGGGAGCTGTTTTTT.

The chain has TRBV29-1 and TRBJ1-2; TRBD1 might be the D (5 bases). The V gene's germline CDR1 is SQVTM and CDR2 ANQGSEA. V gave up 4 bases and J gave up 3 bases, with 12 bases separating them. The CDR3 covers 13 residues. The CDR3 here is CSVVGAVDYGYTF. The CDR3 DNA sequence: TGCAGCGTTGTAGGGGCCGTCGACTATGGCTACACCTTC.

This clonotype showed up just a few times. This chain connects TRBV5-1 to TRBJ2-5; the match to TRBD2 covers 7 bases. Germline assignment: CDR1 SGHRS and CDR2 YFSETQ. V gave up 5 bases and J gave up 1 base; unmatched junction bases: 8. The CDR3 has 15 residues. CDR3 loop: CASRAGAGAQETQYF. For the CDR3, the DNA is TGCGCCAGCAGGGCGGGAGCCGGCGCCCAAGAGACCCAGTACTTC.

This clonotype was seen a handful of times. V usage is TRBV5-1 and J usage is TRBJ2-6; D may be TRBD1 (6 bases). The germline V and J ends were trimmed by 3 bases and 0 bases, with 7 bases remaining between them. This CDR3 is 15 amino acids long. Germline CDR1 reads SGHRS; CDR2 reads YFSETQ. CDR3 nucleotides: TGCGCCAGCAGCTCACAGGGCTCTGGGGCCAACGTCCTGACTTTC. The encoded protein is CASSSQGSGANVLTF.

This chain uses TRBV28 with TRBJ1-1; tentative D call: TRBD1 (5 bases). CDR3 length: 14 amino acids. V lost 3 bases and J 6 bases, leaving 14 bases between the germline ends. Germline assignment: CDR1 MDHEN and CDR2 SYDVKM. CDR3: CASSLSSGEAEAFF. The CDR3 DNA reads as TGTGCCAGCAGTTTGTCATCGGGGGAGGCTGAAGCTTTCTTT.

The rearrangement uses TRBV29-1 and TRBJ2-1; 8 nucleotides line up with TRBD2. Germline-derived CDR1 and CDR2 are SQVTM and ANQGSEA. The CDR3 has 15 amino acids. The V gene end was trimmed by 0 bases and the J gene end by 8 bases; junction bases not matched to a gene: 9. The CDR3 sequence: CSVEELGGRSDEQFF. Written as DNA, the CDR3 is TGCAGCGTTGAAGAGTTGGGCGGGAGGAGCGATGAGCAGTTCTTC.

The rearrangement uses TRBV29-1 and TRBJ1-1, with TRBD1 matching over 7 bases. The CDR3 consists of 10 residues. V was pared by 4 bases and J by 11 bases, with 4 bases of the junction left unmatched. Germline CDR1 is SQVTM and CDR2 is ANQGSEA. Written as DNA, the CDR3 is TGCAGCGTTGGCGGCAGGGGGGCTTTCTTT. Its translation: CSVGGRGAFF.

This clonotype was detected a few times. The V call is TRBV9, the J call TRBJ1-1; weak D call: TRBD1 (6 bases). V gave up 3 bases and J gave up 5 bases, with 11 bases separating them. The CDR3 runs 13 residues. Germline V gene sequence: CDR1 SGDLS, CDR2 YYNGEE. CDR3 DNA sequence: TGTGCCAGCAGCGCGGACAGCGGGACTGAAGCTTTCTTT. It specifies CASSADSGTEAFF.

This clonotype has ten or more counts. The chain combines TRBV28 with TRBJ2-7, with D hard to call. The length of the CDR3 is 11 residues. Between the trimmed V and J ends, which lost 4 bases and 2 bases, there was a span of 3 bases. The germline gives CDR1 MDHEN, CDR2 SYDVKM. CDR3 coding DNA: TGTGCCAGCAGTTCCCCCTACGAGCAGTACTTC. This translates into CASSSPYEQYF. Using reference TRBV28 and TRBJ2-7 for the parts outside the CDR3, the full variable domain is DVKVTQSSRYLVKRTGEKVFLECVQDMDHENMFWYRQDPGLGLRLIYFSYDVKMKEKGDIPEGYSVSREKKERFSLILESASTNQTSMYLCASSSPYEQYFGPGTRLTVT.

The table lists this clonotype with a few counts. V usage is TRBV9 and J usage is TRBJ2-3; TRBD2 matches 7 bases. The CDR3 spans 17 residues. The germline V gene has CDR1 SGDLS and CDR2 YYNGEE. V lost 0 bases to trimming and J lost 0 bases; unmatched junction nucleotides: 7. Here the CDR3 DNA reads TGTGCCAGCAGCGTAGGGCTAGCGGTTCCTAGCACAGATACGCAGTATTTT. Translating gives CASSVGLAVPSTDTQYF.

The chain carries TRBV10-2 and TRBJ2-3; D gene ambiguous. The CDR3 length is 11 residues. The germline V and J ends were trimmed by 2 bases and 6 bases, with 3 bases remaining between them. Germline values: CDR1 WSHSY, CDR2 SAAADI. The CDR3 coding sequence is TGCGCCAGCAGTGAGCTGGATACGCAGTATTTT. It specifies CASSELDTQYF.

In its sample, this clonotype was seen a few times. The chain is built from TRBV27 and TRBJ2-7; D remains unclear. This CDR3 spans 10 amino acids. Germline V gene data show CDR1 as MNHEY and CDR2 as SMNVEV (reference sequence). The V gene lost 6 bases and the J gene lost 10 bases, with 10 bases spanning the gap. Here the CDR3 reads CASRMPRQYF. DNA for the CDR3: TGTGCCAGCAGAATGCCACGCCAGTACTTC.

CDR3 protein: CAISEGGLPYEQYF. CDR3 bases: TGTGCCATCAGTGAGGGGGGGTTACCCTACGAGCAGTACTTC. The chain combines TRBV10-3 with TRBJ2-7; D is perhaps TRBD2 (6 bases). Germline V gene sequence: CDR1 ENHRY, CDR2 SYGVKD. Trimming removed 2 bases from V and 2 bases from J, with 10 bases in between. This CDR3 has 14 amino acids.

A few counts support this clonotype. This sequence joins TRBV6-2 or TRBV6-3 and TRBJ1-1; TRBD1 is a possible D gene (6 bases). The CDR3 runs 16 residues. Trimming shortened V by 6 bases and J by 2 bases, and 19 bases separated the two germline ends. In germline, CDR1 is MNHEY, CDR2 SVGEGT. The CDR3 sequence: CASRTPGHPVNTEAFF. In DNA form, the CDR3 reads TGTGCCAGCAGAACTCCGGGACACCCCGTAAACACTGAAGCTTTCTTT.

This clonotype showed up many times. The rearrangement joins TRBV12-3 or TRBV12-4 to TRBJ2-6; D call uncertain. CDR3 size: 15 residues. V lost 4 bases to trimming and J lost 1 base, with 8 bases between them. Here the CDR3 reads CASSSGSSGANVLTF. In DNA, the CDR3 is TGTGCCAGCAGTTCCGGTTCATCTGGGGCCAACGTCCTGACTTTC.